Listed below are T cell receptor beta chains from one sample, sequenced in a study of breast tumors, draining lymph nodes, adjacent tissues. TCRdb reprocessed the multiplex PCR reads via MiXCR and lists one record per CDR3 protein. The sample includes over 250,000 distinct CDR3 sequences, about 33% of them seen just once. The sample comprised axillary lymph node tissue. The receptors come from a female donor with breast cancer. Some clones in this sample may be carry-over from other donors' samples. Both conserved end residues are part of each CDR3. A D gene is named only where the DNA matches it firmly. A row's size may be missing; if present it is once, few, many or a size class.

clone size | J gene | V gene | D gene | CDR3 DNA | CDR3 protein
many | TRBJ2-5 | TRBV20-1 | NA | TGCAGTGCCTGGAGAGAGACCCAGTACTTC | CSAWRETQYF
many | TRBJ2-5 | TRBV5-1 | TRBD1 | TGCGCCAGCAGCTTGGGGGGAGGACAGGGTGATGAGGAGACCCAGTACTTC | CASSLGGGQGDEETQYF
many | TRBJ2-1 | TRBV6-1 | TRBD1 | TGTGCCCTGGTGAGGACAGGGGTGCGGAATGAGCAGTTCTTC | CALVRTGVRNEQFF
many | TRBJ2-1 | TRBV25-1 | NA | TGTGCCAGCAGTGAATCCGGTCTTAGAACTGAGCAGTTCTTC | CASSESGLRTEQFF
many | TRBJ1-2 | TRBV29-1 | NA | TGCAGCGTTTTTACAGGATATGGCTACACCTTC | CSVFTGYGYTF
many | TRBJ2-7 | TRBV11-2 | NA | TGTGCCAGCAGCTTAATTGAATACGAGCAGTACTTC | CASSLIEYEQYF
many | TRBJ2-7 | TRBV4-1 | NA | TGCGCCAGCAGCCAAGATTCGACAGCGCGTTACGAGCAGTACTTC | CASSQDSTARYEQYF
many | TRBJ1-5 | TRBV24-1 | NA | TGTGCCACCAGTGATCCCGGGGCCGATAGCAATCAGCCCCAGCATTTT | CATSDPGADSNQPQHF
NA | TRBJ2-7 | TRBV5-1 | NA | TGCGCCAGCAGCGACTACGTGAGGGTCTCCTACGAGCAGTACTTC | CASSDYVRVSYEQYF
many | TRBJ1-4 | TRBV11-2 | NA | TGTGCCAGCAGCTTCGACGGATACGTTGAAAAACTGTTTTTT | CASSFDGYVEKLFF
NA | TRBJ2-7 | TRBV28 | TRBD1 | TGTGCCAGCAGCGACAGGGGATACGTGCAGTACTTC | CASSDRGYVQYF
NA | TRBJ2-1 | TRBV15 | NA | TGTGCCACCAGCAGAGGGGCTGGGTACAATGAGCAGTTCTTC | CATSRGAGYNEQFF
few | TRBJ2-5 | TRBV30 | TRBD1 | TGTGCCTGGAGCCCGATAGGACAGGGGTATGTGGAGACCCAGTACTTC | CAWSPIGQGYVETQYF
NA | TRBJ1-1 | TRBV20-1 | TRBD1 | TGCAGTGCTAGAGCCGGGACAGGGGTGTCCGACACTGAAGCTTTCTTT | CSARAGTGVSDTEAFF
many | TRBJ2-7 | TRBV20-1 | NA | TGCAGTGCTAGAGATTGGAGGGACTCCTACGAGCAGTACTTC | CSARDWRDSYEQYF
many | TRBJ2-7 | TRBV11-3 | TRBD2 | TGTGCCAGCAGCATCGGGACTAGATACGAGCAGTACTTC | CASSIGTRYEQYF
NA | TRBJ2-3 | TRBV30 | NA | TGTGCCTGGGTTAAGTCTAGCACAGATACGCAGTATTTT | CAWVKSSTDTQYF
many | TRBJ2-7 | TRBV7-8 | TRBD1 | TGTGCCAGCAGCCCGGGACAGGGGAAATTCTTC | CASSPGQGKFF
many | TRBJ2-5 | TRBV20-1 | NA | TGCAGTGCTCCCATGGCAGGGGCCCAAGAGACCCAGTACTTC | CSAPMAGAQETQYF
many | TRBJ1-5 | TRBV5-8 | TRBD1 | TGTGCCAGCAGCTCAACGACAGGGGCCTTAAATCAGCCCCAGCATTTT | CASSSTTGALNQPQHF
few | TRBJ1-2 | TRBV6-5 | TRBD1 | TGTGCCAGCAACCAACGAATTAACAGGGGGCTACCCTTCTATGGCTACACCTTC | CASNQRINRGLPFYGYTF
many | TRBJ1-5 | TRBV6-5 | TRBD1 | TGTGCCAGCAGTTACAAAAGGGACAGTAATCAGCCCCAGCATTTT | CASSYKRDSNQPQHF
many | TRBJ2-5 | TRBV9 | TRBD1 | TGTGCCAGCAGCCCCAGACAGGGGGTGACAGAGACCCAGTACTTC | CASSPRQGVTETQYF
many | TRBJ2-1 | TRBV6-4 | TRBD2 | TGTGCCAGCAAGGTGGATGTTGGAGCGGGAGAGCAGTTCTTC | CASKVDVGAGEQFF
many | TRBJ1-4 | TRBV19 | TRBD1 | TGTGCCAGTACTGGGATCGGTCTGGGGACAGGGATTGAAAAACTGTTTTTT | CASTGIGLGTGIEKLFF
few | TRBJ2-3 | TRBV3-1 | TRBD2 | TGTGCCAGCAGCCAAGTAGCGGGAGCCCCAGATACGCAGTATTTT | CASSQVAGAPDTQYF
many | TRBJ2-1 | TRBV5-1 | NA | TGCGCCAGCAGCACCTCGGGGGCAGGCTCCTACAATGAGCAGTTCTTC | CASSTSGAGSYNEQFF
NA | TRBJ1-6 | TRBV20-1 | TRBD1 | TGCAGTGCTAGAGATCCGGACAGGGCCAACTCCTATAATTCACCCCTCCACTTT | CSARDPDRANSYNSPLHF
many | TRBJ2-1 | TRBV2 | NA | TGTGCCAGCAGTGACAGGGGAATTCCCAATGAGCAGTTCTTC | CASSDRGIPNEQFF
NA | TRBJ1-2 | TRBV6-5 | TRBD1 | TGTGCCAGCAGCTCCGGGACAGGGTCGGGGGAAGGCTACACCTTC | CASSSGTGSGEGYTF
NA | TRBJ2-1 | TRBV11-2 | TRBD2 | TGTGCCAGCAGCAGATCCGGGACTAGCAGGGAGTTGGATGAGCAGTTCTTC | CASSRSGTSRELDEQFF
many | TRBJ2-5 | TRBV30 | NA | TGTGCCTGGAGCGGGGAGACCCAGTACTTC | CAWSGETQYF
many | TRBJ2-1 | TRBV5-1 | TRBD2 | TGCGCCAGCAGCTTCGCGGGAGCTGCGGATGAGCAGTTCTTC | CASSFAGAADEQFF